This T cell receptor (beta chain) was retrieved from a study of blood T cell repertoires in COVID-19. Study details: PBMCs, B-cell-depleted T cells, or T cells provided the cDNA or gDNA that made up the material.

The germline CDR1 and CDR2 sequences are SGHNT and YENEEA. This CDR3 comprises 12 residues. Trimming removed 5 bases from V and 6 bases from J, with 9 bases in between. Profiling relied on immunoSEQ multiplex PCR, and the TCRdb table lists in-frame clones only, not all of them. Of about 220,000 clones listed, approximately 77% are singletons. The V and J genes are TRBV11-3 and TRBJ2-3; D ambiguous. The TCR sequence derives from a woman of 80 years or more with acute or convalescent COVID-19. The sample taken for sequencing was peripheral blood. The CDR3 protein is CASSQIGDTQYF. The CDR3 DNA reads TGTGCCAGCAGCCAAATCGGGGATACGCAGTATTTT. Filled out from reference TRBV11-3 and TRBJ2-3, the complete variable domain reads EAGVVQSPRYKIIEKKQPVAFWCNPISGHNTLYWYLQNLGQGPELLIRYENEEAVDDSQLPKDRFSAERLKGVDSTLKIQPAELGDSAVYLCASSQIGDTQYFGPGTRLTVL.